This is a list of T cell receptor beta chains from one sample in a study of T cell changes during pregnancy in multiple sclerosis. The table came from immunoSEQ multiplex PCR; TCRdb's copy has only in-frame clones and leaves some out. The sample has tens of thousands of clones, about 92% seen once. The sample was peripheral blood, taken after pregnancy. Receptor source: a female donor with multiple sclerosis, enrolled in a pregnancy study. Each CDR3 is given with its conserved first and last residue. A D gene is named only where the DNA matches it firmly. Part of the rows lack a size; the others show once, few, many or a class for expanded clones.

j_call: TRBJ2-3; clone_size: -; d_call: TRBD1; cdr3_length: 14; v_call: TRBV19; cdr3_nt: TGTGCCAGTAGTCCGCGCGAGGGGGCGGATACGCAGTATTTT; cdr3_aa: CASSPREGADTQYF
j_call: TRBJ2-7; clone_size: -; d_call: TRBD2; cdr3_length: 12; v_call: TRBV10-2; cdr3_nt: TGCGCCAGCAGGGACCCCGGGGGGGAGCAGTACTTC; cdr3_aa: CASRDPGGEQYF
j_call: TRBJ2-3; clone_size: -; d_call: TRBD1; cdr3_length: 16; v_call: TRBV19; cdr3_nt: TGTGCCAGTAGTAGGGACAGGGGGTACAGCACAGATACGCAGTATTTT; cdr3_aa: CASSRDRGYSTDTQYF
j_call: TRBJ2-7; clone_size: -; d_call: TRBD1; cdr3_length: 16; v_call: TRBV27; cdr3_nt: TGTGCCAGCGGGGGAGTGGGGGACAGCAGCTCCTACGAGCAGTACTTC; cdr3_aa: CASGGVGDSSSYEQYF
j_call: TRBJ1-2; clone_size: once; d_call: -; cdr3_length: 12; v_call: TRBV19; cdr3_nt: TGTGCCAGTAGTATTTTAGGGGATGGCTACACCTTC; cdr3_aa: CASSILGDGYTF
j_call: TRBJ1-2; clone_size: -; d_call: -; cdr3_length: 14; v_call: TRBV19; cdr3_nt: TGTGCCAGTAACTCAGGGGCGTTGAACTATGGCTACACCTTC; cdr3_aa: CASNSGALNYGYTF
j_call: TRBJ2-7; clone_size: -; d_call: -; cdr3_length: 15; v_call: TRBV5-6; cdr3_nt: TGTGCCAGCAACAAAGGAGGGAAGCAACGGAGCGAGCAGTACTTC; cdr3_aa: CASNKGGKQRSEQYF
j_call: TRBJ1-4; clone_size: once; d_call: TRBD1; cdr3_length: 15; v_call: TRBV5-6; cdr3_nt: TGTGCCAGCAGTCGACAGGGTGGGGCTAATGAAAAACTGTTTTTT; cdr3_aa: CASSRQGGANEKLFF
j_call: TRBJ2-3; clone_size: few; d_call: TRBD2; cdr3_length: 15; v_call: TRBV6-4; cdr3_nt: TGTGCCAGCAGTGAGGCTAGCGGGACCACAGATACGCAGTATTTT; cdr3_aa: CASSEASGTTDTQYF
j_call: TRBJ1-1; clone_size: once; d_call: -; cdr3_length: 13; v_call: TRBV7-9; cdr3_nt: TGTGCCAGCAGCTCTACTAGCCACACTGAAGCTTTCTTT; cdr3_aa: CASSSTSHTEAFF
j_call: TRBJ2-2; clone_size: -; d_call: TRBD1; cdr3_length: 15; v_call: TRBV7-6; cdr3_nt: TGTGCCAGCAGCTCTACAGGGGGCCTCGCCGGGGAGCTGTTTTTT; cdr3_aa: CASSSTGGLAGELFF
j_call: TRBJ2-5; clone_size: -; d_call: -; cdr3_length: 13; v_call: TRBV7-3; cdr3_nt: TGTGCCAGCAGTGGACAGCCACAAGAGACCCAGTACTTC; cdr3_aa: CASSGQPQETQYF
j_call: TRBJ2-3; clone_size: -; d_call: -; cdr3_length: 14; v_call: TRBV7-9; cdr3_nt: TGTGCCAGCAGCCCAACCTCCCACACGAATACGCAGTATTTT; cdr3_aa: CASSPTSHTNTQYF
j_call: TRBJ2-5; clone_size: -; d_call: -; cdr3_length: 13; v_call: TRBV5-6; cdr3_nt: TGTGCCAGCAGCCCCGGGGGGCGAGAGACCCAGTACTTC; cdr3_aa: CASSPGGRETQYF
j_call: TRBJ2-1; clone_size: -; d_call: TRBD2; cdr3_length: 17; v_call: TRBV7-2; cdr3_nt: TGTGCCAGCACCCAGACTAGCGGGGGACCTTCCTACAATGAGCAGTTCTTC; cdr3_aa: CASTQTSGGPSYNEQFF
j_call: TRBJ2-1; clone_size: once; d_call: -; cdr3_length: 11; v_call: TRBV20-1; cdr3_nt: TGCAGTGCTAGTACAGGGAATGAGCAGTTCTTC; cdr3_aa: CSASTGNEQFF
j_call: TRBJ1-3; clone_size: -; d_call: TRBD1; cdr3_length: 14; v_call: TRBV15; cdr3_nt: TGTGCCACCAGCAGGCAAGGGGGCGAAAACACCATATATTTT; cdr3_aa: CATSRQGGENTIYF
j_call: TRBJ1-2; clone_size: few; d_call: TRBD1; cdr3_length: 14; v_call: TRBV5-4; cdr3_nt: TGTGCCAGCAGCGTTGGACAGGGGGTTGGTGGCTACACCTTC; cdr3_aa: CASSVGQGVGGYTF
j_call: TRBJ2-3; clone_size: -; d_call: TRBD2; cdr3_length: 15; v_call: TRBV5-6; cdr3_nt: TGTGCCAGCAGCTTCGTAGCGGGGGACACAGATACGCAGTATTTT; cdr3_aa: CASSFVAGDTDTQYF
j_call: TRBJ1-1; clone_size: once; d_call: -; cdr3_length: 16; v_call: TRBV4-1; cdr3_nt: TGCGCCAGCAGCCAAGATAGGCGGACAGCGAACACTGAAGCTTTCTTT; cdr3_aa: CASSQDRRTANTEAFF
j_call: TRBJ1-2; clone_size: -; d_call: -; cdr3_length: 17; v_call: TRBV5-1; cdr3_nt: TGCGCCAGCAGCCGTCGGACGGGGGAAGTTTTGAACTATGGCTACACCTTC; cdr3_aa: CASSRRTGEVLNYGYTF
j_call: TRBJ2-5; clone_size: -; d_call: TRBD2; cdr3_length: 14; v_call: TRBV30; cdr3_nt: TGTGCCTCAACGACTAGCGGGGGAGGAGAGACCCAGTACTTC; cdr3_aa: CASTTSGGGETQYF
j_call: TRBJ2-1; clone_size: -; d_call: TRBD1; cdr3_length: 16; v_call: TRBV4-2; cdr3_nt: TGTGCCAGCAGCCTGTGGACAGGAGCCTCCTACAATGAGCAGTTCTTC; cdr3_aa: CASSLWTGASYNEQFF
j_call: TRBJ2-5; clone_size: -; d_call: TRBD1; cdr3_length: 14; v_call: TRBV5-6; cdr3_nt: TGTGCCAGCAGCTTAGGCAGGGGGTATGAGACCCAGTACTTC; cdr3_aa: CASSLGRGYETQYF
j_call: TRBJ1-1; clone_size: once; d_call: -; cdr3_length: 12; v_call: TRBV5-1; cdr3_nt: TGCGCCAGCAGTCGGGGGAACACTGAAGCTTTCTTT; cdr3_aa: CASSRGNTEAFF
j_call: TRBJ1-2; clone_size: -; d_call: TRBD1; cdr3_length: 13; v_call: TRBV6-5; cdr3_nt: TGTGCCAGTCGACTCGGGGCAGGGGGAGGCTACACCTTC; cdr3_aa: CASRLGAGGGYTF
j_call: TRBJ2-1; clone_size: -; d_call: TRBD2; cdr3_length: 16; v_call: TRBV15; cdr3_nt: TGTGCCACCAGCAGAGATCACACTAGCGGGGGAAATGAGCAGTTCTTC; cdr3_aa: CATSRDHTSGGNEQFF
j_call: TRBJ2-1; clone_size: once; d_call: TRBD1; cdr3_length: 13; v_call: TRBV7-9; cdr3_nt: TGTGCCAGCAGCTTAACAGGGGGCAATGAGCAGTTCTTC; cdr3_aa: CASSLTGGNEQFF
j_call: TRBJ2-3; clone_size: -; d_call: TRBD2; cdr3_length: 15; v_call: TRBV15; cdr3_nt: TGTGCCACCAGCCGCCTAGCGGGGTTAGGGGATACGCAGTATTTT; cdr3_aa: CATSRLAGLGDTQYF
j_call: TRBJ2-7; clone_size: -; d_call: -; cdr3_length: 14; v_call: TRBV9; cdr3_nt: TGTGCCAGCAGCGTAGTGGAGGGCTCCTACGAGCAGTACTTC; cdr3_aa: CASSVVEGSYEQYF
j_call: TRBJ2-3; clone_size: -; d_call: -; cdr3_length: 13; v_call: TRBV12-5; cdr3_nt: TGTGCTAGTGGTTTTCAGGGTTTCAATACGCAGTATTTT; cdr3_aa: CASGFQGFNTQYF
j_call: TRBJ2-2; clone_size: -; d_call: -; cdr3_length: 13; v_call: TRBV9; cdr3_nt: TGTGCCAGCAGCGTAGCCGCGACCGGGGAGCTGTTTTTT; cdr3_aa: CASSVAATGELFF
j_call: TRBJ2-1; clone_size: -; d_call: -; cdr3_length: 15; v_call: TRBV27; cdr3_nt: TGTGCCAGCAGTTTTGGGCAGGGTTTAAGTCATAAGCAGTTCTTC; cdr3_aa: CASSFGQGLSHKQFF
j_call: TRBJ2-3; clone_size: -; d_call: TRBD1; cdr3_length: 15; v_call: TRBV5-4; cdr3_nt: TGTGCCAGCAGCTTAAGCGGGACAGGGACAGATACGCAGTATTTT; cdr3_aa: CASSLSGTGTDTQYF
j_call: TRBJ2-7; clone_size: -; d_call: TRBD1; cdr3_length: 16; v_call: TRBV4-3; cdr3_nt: TGCGCCAGCAGCCAAGGTTTGGGGACAGGGTGGTTCGAGCAGTACTTC; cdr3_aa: CASSQGLGTGWFEQYF
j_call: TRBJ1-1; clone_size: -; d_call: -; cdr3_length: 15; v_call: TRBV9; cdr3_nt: TGTGCCAGCAGCGTAGAGGGAGTCATGAACACTGAAGCTTTCTTT; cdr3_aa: CASSVEGVMNTEAFF
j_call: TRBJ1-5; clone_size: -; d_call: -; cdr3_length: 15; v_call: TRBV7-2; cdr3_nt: TGTGCCAGCAGCTACATGGACAGCCGTAATCAGCCCCAGCATTTT; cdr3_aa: CASSYMDSRNQPQHF
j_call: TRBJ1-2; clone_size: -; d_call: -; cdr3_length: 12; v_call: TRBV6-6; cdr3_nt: TGTGCCAGCAGAAGCGGCGACTATGGCTACACCTTC; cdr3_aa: CASRSGDYGYTF
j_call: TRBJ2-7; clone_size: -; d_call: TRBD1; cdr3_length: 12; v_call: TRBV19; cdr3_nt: TGTGCCAGTAGTCCACAACAGGGGCGGCAGTACTTC; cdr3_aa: CASSPQQGRQYF
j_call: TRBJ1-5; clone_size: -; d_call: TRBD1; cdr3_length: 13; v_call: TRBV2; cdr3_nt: TGTGCCAGCAGTGGGACAGGTAATCAGCCCCAGCATTTT; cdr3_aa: CASSGTGNQPQHF
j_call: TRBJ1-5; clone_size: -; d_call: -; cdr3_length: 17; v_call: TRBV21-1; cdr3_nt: TGTGCCAGCAGCAAAGGGGACAGGGCCGATAGCAATCAGCCCCAGCATTTT; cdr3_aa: CASSKGDRADSNQPQHF
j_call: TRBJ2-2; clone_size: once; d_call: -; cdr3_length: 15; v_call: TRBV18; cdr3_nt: TGTGCCAGCTCTCCCAGGGTGTCGAACACCGGGGAGCTGTTTTTT; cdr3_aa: CASSPRVSNTGELFF
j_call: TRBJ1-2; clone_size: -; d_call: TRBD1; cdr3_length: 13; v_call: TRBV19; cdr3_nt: TGTGCCAGTACTCCGGACAGGGCAGGGGGCTACACCTTC; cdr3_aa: CASTPDRAGGYTF
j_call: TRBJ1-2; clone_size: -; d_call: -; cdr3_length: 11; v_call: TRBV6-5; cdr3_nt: TGTGCCAGCAGTTCGCCAGGGGGCTACACCTTC; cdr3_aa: CASSSPGGYTF
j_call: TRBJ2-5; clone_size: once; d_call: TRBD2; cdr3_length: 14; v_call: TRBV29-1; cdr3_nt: TGCAGCTCTTCTAGCGGGGGGGCCGGGGAGACCCAGTACTTC; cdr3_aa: CSSSSGGAGETQYF
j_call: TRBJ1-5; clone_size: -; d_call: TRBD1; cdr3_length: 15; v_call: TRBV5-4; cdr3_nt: TGTGCCAGCAGTCGGGACAGGGGATTAAATCAGCCCCAGCATTTT; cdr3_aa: CASSRDRGLNQPQHF
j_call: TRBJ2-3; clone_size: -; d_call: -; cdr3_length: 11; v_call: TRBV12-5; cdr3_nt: TGTGCTAGTGGTATAACAGATACGCAGTATTTT; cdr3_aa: CASGITDTQYF
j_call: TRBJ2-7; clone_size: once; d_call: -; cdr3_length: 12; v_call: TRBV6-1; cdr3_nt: TGTGCCAGCAGTGATTCCCACTACGAGCAGTACTTC; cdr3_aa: CASSDSHYEQYF
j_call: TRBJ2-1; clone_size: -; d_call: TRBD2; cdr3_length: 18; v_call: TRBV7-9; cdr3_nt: TGTGCCAGCAGCTTAGCGCCCCTAGCGGGGGACTCCTACAATGAGCAGTTCTTC; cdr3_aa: CASSLAPLAGDSYNEQFF
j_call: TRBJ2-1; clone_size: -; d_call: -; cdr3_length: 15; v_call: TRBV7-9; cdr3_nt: TGTGCCAGCAGCTTTCAGACAGGCTCCTACAATGAGCAGTTCTTC; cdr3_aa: CASSFQTGSYNEQFF
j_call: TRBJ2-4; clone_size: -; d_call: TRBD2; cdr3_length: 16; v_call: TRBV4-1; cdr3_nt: TGCGCCAGCAGCCAAGCTAGCGGGGAAGCCAAAAACATTCAGTACTTC; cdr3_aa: CASSQASGEAKNIQYF
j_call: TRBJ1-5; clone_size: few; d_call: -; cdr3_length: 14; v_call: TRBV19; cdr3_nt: TGTGCCAGTAGTCCCCCGCAGAGCAATCAGCCCCAGCATTTT; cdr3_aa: CASSPPQSNQPQHF
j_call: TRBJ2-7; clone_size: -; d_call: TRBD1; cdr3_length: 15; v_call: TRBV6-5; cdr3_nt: TGTGCCAGCAGTAGGCCGGGACAGGGTCCCTACGAGCAGTACTTC; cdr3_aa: CASSRPGQGPYEQYF
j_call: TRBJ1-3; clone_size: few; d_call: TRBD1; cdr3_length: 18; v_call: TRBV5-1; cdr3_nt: TGCGCCAGCAGCCCACGACAGGGTATTCAGGGCTCTGGAAACACCATATATTTT; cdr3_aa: CASSPRQGIQGSGNTIYF
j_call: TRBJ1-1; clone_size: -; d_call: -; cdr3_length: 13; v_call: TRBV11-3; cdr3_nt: TGTGCCAGCAGCTTCAGGTTGAACACTGAAGCTTTCTTT; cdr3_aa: CASSFRLNTEAFF
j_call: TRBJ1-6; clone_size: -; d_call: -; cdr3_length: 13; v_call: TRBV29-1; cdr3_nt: TGCAGCGTTTCCCGGGACAATAATTCACCCCTCCACTTT; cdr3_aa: CSVSRDNNSPLHF
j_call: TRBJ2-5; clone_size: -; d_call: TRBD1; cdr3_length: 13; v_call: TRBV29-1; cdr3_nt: TGCAGCGTTGAGAGAGACAGGGGATTGGGCCAGTACTTC; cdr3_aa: CSVERDRGLGQYF